These 5 T cell receptor beta chains originate from one sample sequenced in a study of early T cells in non-severe SARS-CoV-2 infection. Using its own MiXCR run on the 5' RACE reads, TCRdb lists one record per CDR3 protein. Among some 35,000 distinct CDR3 sequences, 5.3% were seen once, and the ten largest hold about 32%. Sequencing was carried out using whole blood. The receptors were sampled from an adult who was a healthcare worker with PCR-confirmed SARS-CoV-2 infection or an uninfected control (not recorded which).

This clonotype was seen repeatedly, ten times or more. The rearrangement joins TRBV7-9 to TRBJ2-5; TRBD2 matches 8 bases. J gave up 4 bases and V 5 bases, and 12 bases lay outside the gene matches. CDR1 and CDR2 (germline): SEHNR, FQNEAQ (reference sequence). This CDR3 contains 16 residues. CDR3 sequence reads: CASSPPLVAGRETQYF. CDR3 bases: TGTGCCAGCAGCCCCCCTCTCGTAGCGGGAAGAGAGACCCAGTACTTC.

At least ten counts were recorded for this clonotype. Here the CDR3 reads CAWSGEGYNSPLHF. The CDR3 nucleotides read TGTGCCTGGAGTGGTGAAGGGTATAATTCACCCCTCCACTTT. The chain combines TRBV30 with TRBJ1-6; D is undetermined. Trimming took off 1 base at V and 4 bases at J, with 8 bases between the two ends. Germline CDR1 GTSNPN, CDR2 SVGIG (reference sequence). The CDR3 covers 14 residues.

This clonotype was detected ten times or more. The chain employs TRBV7-9 and TRBJ2-5; D call uncertain. CDR3 length: 14 amino acids. The V and J ends lost 2 bases and 0 bases respectively, with 7 bases between them. CDR1 is SEHNR, CDR2 FQNEAQ, per germline (reference sequence). CDR3 protein: CASSLPSYQETQYF. Written as DNA, the CDR3 is TGTGCCAGCAGCTTACCCTCGTACCAAGAGACCCAGTACTTC.

This clonotype was counted only a few times. For the CDR3, the DNA is TGTGCCAGCAGTTTGGAAGGCAGGAGCAATCAGCCCCAGCATTTT. It specifies CASSLEGRSNQPQHF. The chain uses TRBV28 and TRBJ1-5; D call uncertain. V was trimmed by 3 bases and J by 1 base, leaving 10 bases between them. The CDR3 is made up of 15 amino acids. Looked up from germline, CDR1 is MDHEN and CDR2 is SYDVKM. Full variable domain (outside the CDR3, taken from reference TRBV28 and TRBJ1-5): DVKVTQSSRYLVKRTGEKVFLECVQDMDHENMFWYRQDPGLGLRLIYFSYDVKMKEKGDIPEGYSVSREKKERFSLILESASTNQTSMYLCASSLEGRSNQPQHFGDGTRLSIL.

This clonotype was seen repeatedly, ten times or more. The chain recombines TRBV18 with TRBJ2-1; 10 bases agree with TRBD2. V trimming: 1 base; J trimming: 5 bases; junction bases outside the gene matches: 14. CDR3 length equals 19 residues. Germline V lookup: CDR1 KGHSH, CDR2 LQKENI. Here the CDR3 DNA reads TGTGCCAGCTCACCACGCACGTCCATGGAGCGGGGGGGAAACAATGAGCAGTTCTTC. Encoded protein: CASSPRTSMERGGNNEQFF.